This is a list of T cell receptor beta chains from one sample in a study of regulatory T cells in long-lasting Graves disease. TCRdb re-called the multiplex PCR reads through MiXCR, storing one row per CDR3 protein. The sample contains roughly 510,000 distinct CDR3 sequences, about 16% of which appear only once. This same sample was also taken into another study, of T cells in Graves' hyperthyroidism and ophthalmopathy.

The sequences come from peripheral blood mononuclear cells (PBMCs), collected at new diagnosis, from a patient treated with antithyroid drugs. These receptors all come from a man aged 18 to 30 with Graves disease. CDR3s include the opening cysteine and the closing phenylalanine or tryptophan. Fields, in order: CDR3 length, J gene, D gene, V gene, clone size, CDR3 DNA, CDR3 protein. D genes are given only for firm matches. Size is stated for part of the rows, as once, few or many counts, or as a class when the clone is expanded.

>14|TRBJ1-5|.|TRBV10-3|many
TGTGCCATCAGTGAGTCGGAGAGCATGAAGCCCCAGCATTTT
CAISESESMKPQHF
>14|TRBJ2-7|.|TRBV12-3/TRBV12-4|many
TGTGCCAGCGGAGAGAGGGCCTACTCCTACGAGCAGTACTTC
CASGERAYSYEQYF
>16|TRBJ2-7|.|TRBV7-2|many
TGTGCCAGCAGCCCCAGGGGGGGCGGAGGGTCCTACGAGCAGTACTTC
CASSPRGGGGSYEQYF
>17|TRBJ2-1|TRBD2|TRBV12-3/TRBV12-4|.
TGTGCCAGCATGGGACTAGCGGGAGGCTCCTCCTACAATGAGCAGTTCTTC
CASMGLAGGSSYNEQFF
>13|TRBJ2-1|.|TRBV18|many
TGCGCCAGCAGCCCAGCTACTTACAATGAGCAGTTCTTC
CASSPATYNEQFF
>17|TRBJ2-5|TRBD1|TRBV3-1|.
TGTGCCAGCAGTTGGGACAGGGGGCTTAGCGGCTGGGAGACCCAGTACTTC
CASSWDRGLSGWETQYF
>18|TRBJ2-3|TRBD2|TRBV11-2|many
TGTGCCAGCAGCTTAGGAACCCTGCGGGGGACTAGCACAGATACGCAGTATTTT
CASSLGTLRGTSTDTQYF
>14|TRBJ2-7|TRBD1|TRBV12-3/TRBV12-4|.
TGTGCCAGCAGTAAAGTGGTAGGGGGCCACGAGCAGTACTTC
CASSKVVGGHEQYF
>16|TRBJ2-7|TRBD2|TRBV20-1|many
TGCAGTGCTAGCCCCCTGGGGACTAGCGGAACCTACGAGCAGTACTTC
CSASPLGTSGTYEQYF
>13|TRBJ2-3|TRBD2|TRBV10-1|few
TGCGCCAGCAGTCGGGGACTAGGAAATACGCAGTATTTT
CASSRGLGNTQYF
>13|TRBJ2-7|.|TRBV11-1|many
TGTGCCAGCAGCTTAGTGTACTACCACGAGCAGTACTTC
CASSLVYYHEQYF
>20|TRBJ2-3|TRBD2|TRBV2|many
TGTGCCAGCAGCGTTCTATTATCACCAGGGGCTTGGACTAGCGTGGATACGCAGTATTTT
CASSVLLSPGAWTSVDTQYF
>15|TRBJ2-1|TRBD2|TRBV5-1|.
TGCGCCAGCAGCTTGGCCCGGACTAGCGAGGATGAGCAGTTCTTC
CASSLARTSEDEQFF